This T cell receptor (beta chain) was retrieved from a study of T cells after yellow fever vaccination. This clonotype was found a few times. The TCR cDNA carried a universal primer site and UMIs from 5'RACE template switching. TCRdb reprocessed the 5' RACE reads with MiXCR, giving one entry per CDR3 protein. Found here are under 550,000 distinct CDR3 sequences, roughly 22% of them singletons; the top ten hold roughly 16%. V trimming: 6 bases; J trimming: 3 bases; junction bases outside the gene matches: 3. There are 12 residues in the CDR3. Germline V gives CDR1 SQVTM, CDR2 ANQGSEA. V and J are TRBV29-1 and TRBJ2-7, with TRBD1 matching over 9 bases. The clonotype comes from a man between 18 and 35 years old who received the YFV17D yellow fever vaccine. Sequencing was performed on PBMCs, taken approximately 20 days after the first yellow fever vaccination. The CDR3 region has the DNA TGCAGCGTCCGGGACAGGGACTACGAGCAGTACTTC. Its translation: CSVRDRDYEQYF.